The source of this T cell receptor beta chain is a study of blood T cell repertoires in COVID-19. TCRdb keeps only in-frame clones here, not all; method: immunoSEQ multiplex PCR. The sample carries 350,000 to 450,000 clones, approximately 88% recorded once. The CDR3 runs to 12 residues. CDR1 MGHDK and CDR2 SYGVNS come from the germline V gene. V shed 5 bases, J shed 4 bases, and the junction held 0 bases outside the gene matches. This chain uses TRBV25-1 with TRBJ2-5, with TRBD1 identical over 8 bases. This TCR came from a middle-aged man with acute or convalescent COVID-19. The sequenced sample was peripheral blood. CDR3 nucleotide sequence: TGTGCCAGCAGTACAGGGGGAGAGACCCAGTACTTC. This encodes CASSTGGETQYF.